The 18 T cell receptor beta chains below were found in one sample sequenced in a study of radiotherapy plus CTLA-4 blockade in lung cancer. Assay used: immunoSEQ multiplex PCR; TCRdb lists only in-frame clones, some missing. The sample records 50,000 to 70,000 clones, 82% being singletons. Material: peripheral blood, obtained from a patient treated with radiotherapy plus ipilimumab. The origin of the receptors is a human donor with non-small cell lung cancer whose response to radiotherapy plus ipilimumab could not be evaluated.

The chain employs TRBV28 and TRBJ2-4, with a possible D match to TRBD1 (5 bases). This CDR3 comprises 13 residues. The V and J ends lost 4 bases and 7 bases respectively, with 11 bases between them. Germline V gene lookup returns CDR1 MDHEN and CDR2 SYDVKM. The CDR3 DNA follows: TGTGCCAGCAGTTCCCCAGACAGTAACATTCAGTACTTC. Amino acids: CASSSPDSNIQYF.

This clone turned up a few times. J is TRBJ2-3 and V is TRBV5-1; 10 bases agree with TRBD1. CDR3 length: 16 residues. Germline V CDR1 and CDR2: SGHRS, YFSETQ. Losses at the gene ends were 1 base for V and 4 bases for J; bases not matched to a gene: 6. As DNA, the CDR3 is TGCGCCAGCAGCTTGTGGGGAGGACAGGGGGCAGATACGCAGTATTTT. As protein: CASSLWGGQGADTQYF.

The genes are TRBV19 and TRBJ2-5, with a tentative D call TRBD1 (5 bases). This CDR3 has 15 residues. Between the trimmed V and J ends, which lost 0 bases and 1 base, there was a span of 9 bases. Germline assignment: CDR1 LNHDA and CDR2 SQIVND (reference sequence). CDR3 sequence (DNA): TGTGCCAGTAGTATAGATAAGGGGCTCCAAGAGACCCAGTACTTC. As protein: CASSIDKGLQETQYF.

The chain has TRBV18 and TRBJ2-7; no clear D gene. The germline CDR1 and CDR2 sequences are KGHSH and LQKENI. Trimming pared 6 bases from V and 2 bases from J, leaving 11 bases between. The CDR3 has 13 amino acids. The CDR3 is CASSLQSTYEQYF. CDR3 DNA: TGTGCCAGCTCCCTTCAGTCAACCTACGAGCAGTACTTC.

The rearrangement links TRBV9 to TRBJ1-2; tentatively, D is TRBD1 (5 bases). The germline V gene encodes CDR1 SGDLS and CDR2 YYNGEE. Trimming stripped 4 bases from V and 0 bases from J, with 13 bases between. This CDR3 contains 15 residues. The CDR3 region is CASSTGGFPNYGYTF. CDR3 in DNA: TGTGCCAGCAGCACGGGGGGTTTTCCTAACTATGGCTACACCTTC.

This clone turned up a few times. The chain's CDR3 is CASSQDSASVHYEQYF. In DNA, the CDR3 is TGCGCCAGCAGCCAAGATAGCGCTAGCGTGCACTACGAGCAGTACTTC. The chain couples TRBV4-3 to TRBJ2-7; a weak D match, TRBD2 (6 bases). The CDR3 spans 16 residues. V was cut by 0 bases and J by 3 bases, with 15 bases left in between. Germline lookup yields CDR1 LGHNA and CDR2 YSLEER.

The chain couples TRBV4-3 to TRBJ1-5; 8 nucleotides align to TRBD1. CDR3 length equals 15 residues. With 3 bases clipped from V and 6 bases from J, the junction kept 7 bases outside the gene matches. CDR1 is LGHNA, CDR2 YSLEER, per germline. The CDR3 protein is CASSHAGGAGQPQHF. The CDR3 DNA sequence: TGCGCCAGCAGCCACGCAGGGGGCGCGGGTCAGCCCCAGCATTTT.

The V gene is TRBV7-8, the J gene TRBJ2-3; TRBD2 matches 13 bases. Per the germline V gene, CDR1 is SGHVS and CDR2 is FQNEAQ. The CDR3 sequence is 19 residues long. After removal of 2 bases from V and 0 bases from J, the junction contained 8 bases not matched to a gene. DNA of the CDR3: TGTGCCAGCAGCTTATTTGCGGGACTAGCGGGGTCTAGCACAGATACGCAGTATTTT. Residues: CASSLFAGLAGSSTDTQYF.

The rearrangement joins TRBV14 to TRBJ2-2, with TRBD1 as a possible D gene (6 bases). The CDR3 sequence is 14 residues long. The V end lost 5 bases, the J end lost 6 bases, and 13 bases lay between the germline ends. CDR1 and CDR2 (germline): SGHDN, FVKESK. Here the CDR3 reads CASSLQGPPGELFF. The CDR3 bases are TGTGCCAGCAGCTTACAGGGTCCACCCGGGGAGCTGTTTTTT. The whole variable domain, filled in from reference TRBV14 and TRBJ2-2, reads EAGVTQFPSHSVIEKGQTVTLRCDPISGHDNLYWYRRVMGKEIKFLLHFVKESKQDESGMPNNRFLAERTGGTYSTLKVQPAELEDSGVYFCASSLQGPPGELFFGEGSRLTVL.

V and J are TRBV11-2 and TRBJ2-5, with D tentatively TRBD1 (6 bases). The germline V and J ends were trimmed by 3 bases and 2 bases, with 16 bases remaining between them. CDR3 length: 16 amino acids. Per the germline V gene, CDR1 is SGHAT and CDR2 is FQNNGV. DNA of the CDR3: TGTGCCAGCAGCTTGGGACAAAGAGCGGATCAAGAGACCCAGTACTTC. It yields the protein CASSLGQRADQETQYF.

The rearrangement joins TRBV19 to TRBJ1-5; 11 bases map to TRBD1. Germline CDR1 reads LNHDA; CDR2 reads SQIVND (reference sequence). Trimming removed 3 bases from V and 7 bases from J; junction bases left unmatched: 8. This CDR3 has 16 amino acids. CDR3 DNA: TGTGCCAGTAGTATTGGAGGACAGGGGGCTGGGCAGCCCCAGCATTTT. It specifies CASSIGGQGAGQPQHF.

V gene TRBV6-5 combines with J gene TRBJ2-5; TRBD1 is a possible D gene (6 bases). With 0 bases removed from V and 5 bases from J, the gap between germline ends came to 10 bases. Germline V CDR1 and CDR2: MNHEY, SVGAGI. This CDR3 has 14 residues. The CDR3 coding sequence is TGTGCCAGCAGTTACTCGGCCCAGGGGGAGACCCAGTACTTC. This sequence encodes CASSYSAQGETQYF.

The chain combines TRBV5-1 with TRBJ2-1; a possible D gene is TRBD1 (5 bases). In germline, CDR1 is SGHRS, CDR2 YFSETQ. Trimming removed 2 bases at V and 8 bases at J, with 11 bases between. The CDR3 extends over 13 amino acids. The CDR3 loop reads CASSFDSTDEQFF. CDR3 nucleotides: TGCGCCAGCAGCTTCGACAGTACGGATGAGCAGTTCTTC.

Concerning this clone: Compared with germline, one end of the junction differs, possibly owing to a read error. J is TRBJ1-2 and V is TRBV7-9; D ambiguous. The length of the CDR3 is 15 residues. Looked up from germline, CDR1 is SEHNR and CDR2 is FQNEAQ (reference sequence). The CDR3 loop is CASSLARGLGYGYTF. The CDR3 DNA reads as TGTGCCAGCAGCCTAGCAAGAGGGCTTGGCTATGGCTACACCTTC.

The CDR3 DNA follows: TGTGCCAGCATCGATCGGGGAGATGTTGGAAACACCATATATTTT. Encoded protein: CASIDRGDVGNTIYF. The V call is TRBV7-9, the J call TRBJ1-3; D gene uncertain. Germline V gene sequence: CDR1 SEHNR, CDR2 FQNEAQ (reference sequence). The CDR3 runs 15 residues. Trimming removed 7 bases from V and 3 bases from J, with 16 bases in between.

This rearrangement joins TRBV27 to TRBJ1-4; D remains ambiguous. Germline CDR1 is MNHEY and CDR2 is SMNVEV (reference sequence). The CDR3 spans 17 residues. V lost 6 bases and J 0 bases, leaving 17 bases between the germline ends. In DNA form, the CDR3 reads TGTGCCAGCAGAACTAGAGGAACGTTTGCAACTAATGAAAAACTGTTTTTT. Its translation is CASRTRGTFATNEKLFF.

This chain joins TRBV18 and TRBJ2-5, with 7 bases lining up with TRBD2. CDR1 KGHSH and CDR2 LQKENI come from the germline V gene. V shed 6 bases and J 5 bases; nucleotides not matched to a gene: 6. The CDR3 contains 13 residues. DNA for the CDR3: TGTGCCAGCTCCCGGGACTACCTGGAGACCCAGTACTTC. Protein sequence: CASSRDYLETQYF. Using reference TRBV18 and TRBJ2-5 for the parts outside the CDR3, the full variable domain is NAGVMQNPRHLVRRRGQEARLRCSPMKGHSHVYWYRQLPEEGLKFMVYLQKENIIDESGMPKERFSAEFPKEGPSILRIQQVVRGDSAAYFCASSRDYLETQYFGPGTRLLVL.

V and J are TRBV27 and TRBJ1-4; D call uncertain. V was shortened by 3 bases and J by 0 bases, with 11 bases between the two germline ends. The CDR3 runs to 16 residues. The germline gives CDR1 MNHEY, CDR2 SMNVEV (reference sequence). Written as DNA, the CDR3 is TGTGCCAGCAGTTTCGGGGTTACCCCAACTAATGAAAAACTGTTTTTT. It encodes CASSFGVTPTNEKLFF.